Below, 17 T cell receptor beta chains from the same sample are listed, as sequenced in a study of blood T cell repertoires in COVID-19. TCRdb's copy holds only in-frame clones and misses some; the assay was immunoSEQ multiplex PCR. The sample has more than 95,000 clones; about 82% are singletons. Sample: peripheral blood. The receptors stem from a woman in her sixties in a cohort sampled during active or convalescent COVID-19.

Worth noting for this clone: The sample contains more than one DNA sequence encoding this CDR3. The CDR3 coding sequence is TGCGCCAGCAGCCAAGATACGGGACGGGGGAATCAGCCCCAGCATTTT. Protein product: CASSQDTGRGNQPQHF. The chain is built from TRBV4-1 and TRBJ1-5; TRBD1 might be the D (5 bases). Germline loops: CDR1 MGHRA, CDR2 YSYEKL. Trimming removed 0 bases from V and 4 bases from J, with 13 bases in between. The CDR3 contains 16 residues.

The rearrangement joins TRBV3-1 (or the pseudogene TRBV3-2) to TRBJ1-1; tentatively, D is TRBD1 (5 bases). The V end was cut by 2 bases, the J end by 2 bases, with 9 bases between. Germline V lookup: CDR1 LGHDT, CDR2 YNNKEL (reference sequence). The CDR3 contains 14 residues. The DNA of the CDR3 is TGTGCCAGCAGCCAACAGGGTTCTAACACTGAAGCTTTCTTT. Amino acid sequence: CASSQQGSNTEAFF.

This rearrangement joins TRBV19 to TRBJ1-5, with 8 bases aligning to TRBD1. The V gene's germline CDR1 is LNHDA and CDR2 SQIVND (reference sequence). The CDR3 has 19 amino acids. J gave up 2 bases and V 3 bases, and 15 bases lay outside the gene matches. The CDR3 spells CASSMGEGRGPGGNQPQHF. CDR3 nucleotide sequence: TGTGCCAGTAGTATGGGCGAGGGCAGGGGGCCAGGAGGCAATCAGCCCCAGCATTTT.

The CDR3 DNA reads as TGTGCCAGCAGTGTCAGGGGTGGCTACGAGCAGTACTTC. Protein sequence: CASSVRGGYEQYF. V usage is TRBV25-1 and J usage is TRBJ2-7, with D perhaps TRBD1 (6 bases). The ends were cut back, 4 bases at V and 3 bases at J, with 10 bases in the middle. The germline gives CDR1 MGHDK, CDR2 SYGVNS. The CDR3 is 13 residues long.

The CDR3 DNA sequence: TGCGCCAGCAGCTTGGACGGGACATTCAATCAGCCCCAGCATTTT. It is translated as CASSLDGTFNQPQHF. V gene TRBV5-1 combines with J gene TRBJ1-5; D might be TRBD1 (6 bases). This CDR3 contains 15 residues. Germline V lookup: CDR1 SGHRS, CDR2 YFSETQ. V shed 0 bases and J shed 3 bases, with 10 bases lying between them.

This chain links TRBV3-1 (or the pseudogene TRBV3-2) with TRBJ1-6, with D maybe TRBD1 (5 bases). CDR3 length: 15 amino acids. V was clipped by 1 base and J by 8 bases, with 12 bases between them. Germline CDR1 and CDR2: LGHDT and YNNKEL (reference sequence). CDR3 nucleotides: TGTGCCAGCAGCCAAGTATCAGGGTTTTATTCACCCCTCCACTTT. Protein sequence: CASSQVSGFYSPLHF.

The chain links TRBV29-1 to TRBJ1-4; 8 nucleotides line up with TRBD1. Unmatched junction bases numbered 11, after V lost 4 bases and J lost 13 bases. This CDR3 comprises 13 residues. The germline CDR1 and CDR2 sequences are SQVTM and ANQGSEA. As DNA, the CDR3 is TGCAGCGTTGCCCGGGACAGGAGTGGGGGACTGTTTTTT. Translation gives CSVARDRSGGLFF.

The rearrangement links TRBV28 to TRBJ1-3; D may be TRBD1 (5 bases). Germline loops: CDR1 MDHEN, CDR2 SYDVKM. V was cut by 6 bases and J by 1 base, with 13 bases left in between. CDR3 size: 15 residues. The CDR3 DNA reads TGTGCCAGCAGCCCGGGGGGTATTTCTGGAAACACCATATATTTT. It codes for CASSPGGISGNTIYF.

This chain uses TRBV5-4 with TRBJ2-2, with D perhaps TRBD2 (6 bases). V dropped 4 bases and J dropped 4 bases, with 20 bases sitting between them. The V gene's germline CDR1 is SGHNT and CDR2 YYREEE (reference sequence). This CDR3 is built from 17 residues. The CDR3 nucleotides are TGTGCCAGCAGCCCCCTAGGGACTTCTACGGCCACCGGGGAGCTGTTTTTT. It yields the protein CASSPLGTSTATGELFF.

The gene calls are TRBV2 and TRBJ1-2; 7 positions match TRBD1. The CDR3 has 12 residues. Trimming at V came to 7 bases and at J to 4 bases, leaving 3 bases not matched to a gene. CDR1 SNHLY and CDR2 FYNNEI come from the germline V gene. The CDR3 DNA follows: TGTGCCAGCACGGGACAGACCTATGGCTACACCTTC. It is translated as CASTGQTYGYTF.

CDR3 DNA: TGTGCCAGCAGGCTCCTTTCTCAGGGAACCGGGGAGCTGTTTTTT. Protein: CASRLLSQGTGELFF. V gene TRBV2 combines with J gene TRBJ2-2, with D possibly being TRBD1 (5 bases). The CDR3 has 15 residues. The V gene's germline CDR1 is SNHLY and CDR2 FYNNEI. V was cut by 6 bases and J by 5 bases, with 16 bases left in between.

The chain combines TRBV10-3 with TRBJ1-2, with 7 bases matching TRBD1. The CDR3 consists of 15 residues. CDR1 ENHRY and CDR2 SYGVKD come from the germline V gene. V lost 11 bases and J lost 4; bases outside the gene matches: 16. The CDR3: CAAWEPDRALYGYTF. The CDR3, as DNA: TGTGCCGCATGGGAACCAGACAGGGCCCTCTATGGCTACACCTTC.

J is TRBJ1-5 and V is TRBV5-1; D may be TRBD1 (5 bases). V was trimmed by 1 base and J by 3 bases, leaving 11 bases between them. CDR1 is SGHRS and CDR2 is YFSETQ in the germline V gene. The CDR3 has 15 residues. DNA of the CDR3: TGCGCCAGCAGCTTGTCTCCAGGGCTCAATCAGCCCCAGCATTTT. It translates to CASSLSPGLNQPQHF.

J is TRBJ2-3 and V is TRBV19, with D perhaps matching TRBD2 (6 bases). Germline V gene lookup returns CDR1 LNHDA and CDR2 SQIVND (reference sequence). This CDR3 is built from 12 residues. V lost 5 bases and J lost 5, with 8 bases in between. CDR3 bases: TGTGCCAGTAGTTTGGAGGGAGATACGCAGTATTTT. This codes for CASSLEGDTQYF.

The gene calls are TRBV29-1 and TRBJ2-2; 7 positions match TRBD1. J lost 9 bases, V lost 1 base, and 8 bases had no gene match. CDR3 length equals 14 residues. Germline V gives CDR1 SQVTM, CDR2 ANQGSEA. CDR3 in DNA: TGCAGCGTTGAAGCTGCGACAGGGCGCAGGGAGCTGTTTTTT. Its protein is CSVEAATGRRELFF.

CDR3 protein: CASSDSSGGPDTQYF. CDR3 sequence (DNA): TGTGCCAGCAGTGACTCGAGCGGGGGGCCAGATACGCAGTATTTT. The chain couples TRBV6-4 to TRBJ2-3, with TRBD2 identical over 9 bases. The CDR3 is 15 amino acids. Looked up from germline, CDR1 is MRHNA and CDR2 is SNTAGT. J gave up 4 bases and V 0 bases, and 2 bases lay outside the gene matches.

This chain uses TRBV9 with TRBJ2-2, with 10 bases fitting TRBD1. After removal of 2 bases from V and 5 bases from J, the junction contained 9 bases not matched to a gene. Germline values: CDR1 SGDLS, CDR2 YYNGEE. The CDR3 consists of 17 residues. CDR3 DNA: TGTGCCAGCAGCGTTTTTGGTCCGGGACAGGGGACCGGGGAGCTGTTTTTT. It encodes CASSVFGPGQGTGELFF.